Listed here are 31 T cell receptor beta chains from one sample, sequenced in a study of shared clonotypes between healthy human individuals. TCRdb's copy holds only in-frame clones and misses some; the assay was immunoSEQ multiplex PCR. This table has 450,000 to 700,000 clones, roughly 95% appearing once. The naive CD8 population came from CD45RO-negative cells selected for CCR7, without terminally differentiated effector memory CD45RA+ cells. Sample: naive CD8+ T cells sorted from blood. Receptors originate from a woman in her twenties or thirties in good health.

The V and J genes are TRBV29-1 and TRBJ2-5; TRBD2 aligns across 7 bases. The end of the DNA is better explained by TRBJ2-7, so the J call may be wrong. CDR1 SQVTM and CDR2 ANQGSEA come from the germline V gene. The CDR3 spans 13 residues. The CDR3 DNA is TGCAGCGTCGGGTCAGGCGGGGGATACGAGCAGTACTTC. This encodes CSVGSGGGYEQYF.

This sequence joins TRBV5-1 and TRBJ2-5; 7 bases match TRBD1. The germline gives CDR1 SGHRS, CDR2 YFSETQ. This CDR3 region has 11 residues. The V and J ends lost 7 bases and 5 bases, in that order; junction bases with no gene match: 2. CDR3 sequence (DNA): TGCGCCAGCCACAGGGGCGAGACCCAGTACTTC. Translated, it gives CASHRGETQYF.

V usage is TRBV28 and J usage is TRBJ2-7; 7 positions match TRBD2. Looked up from germline, CDR1 is MDHEN and CDR2 is SYDVKM. The CDR3 is 14 residues long. With V trimmed by 7 bases and J by 0 bases, 6 bases remained unmatched. The CDR3 DNA sequence: TGTGCCAGCAAAGTTGCGGGAGACTCCTACGAGCAGTACTTC. The encoded protein is CASKVAGDSYEQYF.

The chain is built from TRBV30 and TRBJ2-7; D may correspond to TRBD1 or TRBD2 (6 bases each). V lost 1 base and J 3 bases, leaving 16 bases between the germline ends. The CDR3 is 15 amino acids. The germline V gene has CDR1 GTSNPN and CDR2 SVGIG (reference sequence). CDR3 in DNA: TGTGCCTGGAGTGGGGCAGCGGAGGGGGGCTACGAGCAGTACTTC. Protein: CAWSGAAEGGYEQYF.

On this clone: A junction boundary mismatches the germline segment, possibly from a read error. The V gene is TRBV9, the J gene TRBJ1-2; weak D call: TRBD1 (6 bases). This CDR3 region has 14 residues. CDR1 SGDLS and CDR2 YYNGEE come from the germline V gene. The CDR3, as DNA: TGTGCCAACAGCGTAGATGCAGGGGCCAATGGCTACACCTTC. Its translation: CANSVDAGANGYTF.

The chain couples TRBV27 to TRBJ2-7, with D unclear. Trimming shortened V by 3 bases and J by 3 bases, and 9 bases separated the two germline ends. The CDR3 is 13 amino acids. The germline CDR1 and CDR2 sequences are MNHEY and SMNVEV (reference sequence). CDR3 bases: TGTGCCAGCAGTTTGACACCCGTCTACGAGCAGTACTTC. Translated: CASSLTPVYEQYF.

The V gene is TRBV19, the J gene TRBJ2-3, with a tentative D call TRBD2 (5 bases). Germline V CDR1 and CDR2: LNHDA, SQIVND (reference sequence). V was shortened by 4 bases and J by 1 base, with 18 bases between the two germline ends. This CDR3 has 17 amino acids. CDR3 residues: CASSTVEISARTDTQYF. DNA for the CDR3: TGTGCCAGTAGTACGGTGGAAATTAGCGCCCGCACAGATACGCAGTATTTT. Full variable domain (outside the CDR3, taken from reference TRBV19 and TRBJ2-3): DGGITQSPKYLFRKEGQNVTLSCEQNLNHDAMYWYRQDPGQGLRLIYYSQIVNDFQKGDIAEGYSVSREKKESFPLTVTSAQKNPTAFYLCASSTVEISARTDTQYFGPGTRLTVL.

This clone has only one observation. The chain couples TRBV28 to TRBJ2-2, with unresolved D. The CDR3 spans 15 residues. Germline CDR1 and CDR2: MDHEN and SYDVKM. V shed 3 bases and J shed 0 bases, with 8 bases lying between them. CDR3 DNA sequence: TGTGCCAGCAGTTTTTTGACAACGAACACCGGGGAGCTGTTTTTT. Translating it yields CASSFLTTNTGELFF.

The chain links TRBV7-3 to TRBJ2-3; the match to TRBD2 covers 14 bases. Germline V gives CDR1 SGHTA, CDR2 FQGTGA. This CDR3 spans 17 amino acids. Trimming at V came to 2 bases and at J to 5 bases, leaving 6 bases not matched to a gene. CDR3 in amino acids: CASSLLGLAGEVDTQYF. DNA of the CDR3: TGTGCCAGCAGCTTATTGGGACTAGCGGGAGAGGTAGATACGCAGTATTTT.

The V call is TRBV28, the J call TRBJ1-4; TRBD1 might be the D (5 bases). CDR3 size: 15 residues. Trimming cost V 3 bases and J 8 bases, with 16 bases left between them. The germline V gene has CDR1 MDHEN and CDR2 SYDVKM. The CDR3 bases are TGTGCCAGCAGTTTGGGACCTCAGCGAGGGGAAAAACTGTTTTTT. Translated, it gives CASSLGPQRGEKLFF.

V gene TRBV7-9 combines with J gene TRBJ2-7; 8 positions match TRBD1. With 5 bases clipped from V and 3 bases from J, the junction kept 9 bases outside the gene matches. The length of the CDR3 is 15 residues. Germline V gives CDR1 SEHNR, CDR2 FQNEAQ (reference sequence). CDR3 in amino acids: CASSPADRALYEQYF. The CDR3, as DNA: TGTGCCAGCAGCCCTGCGGACAGGGCCCTCTACGAGCAGTACTTC.

The V gene is TRBV2, the J gene TRBJ2-3; the match to TRBD1 covers 8 bases. The CDR3 is made up of 15 amino acids. Losses at the gene ends were 4 bases for V and 4 bases for J; bases not matched to a gene: 7. Germline V lookup: CDR1 SNHLY, CDR2 FYNNEI. The CDR3 spells CASSAGTGMADTQYF. The CDR3 bases are TGTGCCAGCAGTGCCGGGACAGGTATGGCAGATACGCAGTATTTT. Combining the CDR3 with reference TRBV2 and TRBJ2-3 gives the whole variable domain EPEVTQTPSHQVTQMGQEVILRCVPISNHLYFYWYRQILGQKVEFLVSFYNNEISEKSEIFDDQFSVERPDGSNFTLKIRSTKLEDSAMYFCASSAGTGMADTQYFGPGTRLTVL.

Turning to this clone: In the same sample, other DNA sequences code for this CDR3. The chain recombines TRBV7-3 with TRBJ2-3, with D perhaps TRBD1 (5 bases). CDR1 is SGHTA and CDR2 is FQGTGA in the germline V gene. V lost 1 base, J lost 0 bases, and 8 bases lay in between. The CDR3 is 15 amino acids. The CDR3 DNA sequence: TGTGCCAGCAGCTTAAGCACAGGCAGCACAGATACGCAGTATTTT. It is translated as CASSLSTGSTDTQYF.

CDR3 sequence (DNA): TGCAGCGTTGAAGATAGGGGGACGGCCGCGGGAGCTTTCTTT. Amino acids: CSVEDRGTAAGAFF. This sequence joins TRBV29-1 and TRBJ1-1; D is perhaps TRBD1 (6 bases). Trimming stripped 0 bases from V and 10 bases from J, with 18 bases between. CDR3 length: 14 residues. The germline CDR1 and CDR2 sequences are SQVTM and ANQGSEA.

V is TRBV11-2 and J is TRBJ2-7; perhaps D is TRBD1 or TRBD2 (5 bases each). The CDR3 is made up of 18 amino acids. The V and J ends lost 2 bases and 0 bases respectively, with 20 bases between them. Germline V gene sequence: CDR1 SGHAT, CDR2 FQNNGV. CDR3 sequence reads: CASSLSIRRGAGSYEQYF. Written as DNA, the CDR3 is TGTGCCAGCAGCTTATCCATACGTCGTGGGGCGGGCTCCTACGAGCAGTACTTC.

The chain is built from TRBV7-8 and TRBJ2-2; maybe TRBD1 (5 bases). The V end was cut by 1 base, the J end by 6 bases, with 12 bases between. From germline, CDR1 is SGHVS and CDR2 FQNEAQ. This CDR3 spans 15 amino acids. CDR3 DNA sequence: TGTGCCAGCAGCTTAGGATCCAGGGTGCCCGGGGAGCTGTTTTTT. Its protein product is CASSLGSRVPGELFF.

The chain joins TRBV15 to TRBJ1-5; the D is unclear. The ends were cut back, 0 bases at V and 5 bases at J, with 8 bases in the middle. The CDR3 runs 14 residues. Germline CDR1 is LNHNV and CDR2 is YYDKDF (reference sequence). CDR3 in amino acids: CATSRERVYQPQHF. Here the CDR3 DNA reads TGTGCCACCAGCAGAGAGCGAGTTTATCAGCCCCAGCATTTT.

The chain couples TRBV27 to TRBJ1-1, with a tentative D call TRBD1 (5 bases). This CDR3 spans 13 amino acids. V lost 5 bases and J 4 bases, leaving 11 bases between the germline ends. Germline CDR1 and CDR2: MNHEY and SMNVEV (reference sequence). CDR3 in amino acids: CASSRGLGTEAFF. The CDR3 nucleotides read TGTGCCAGCAGTCGGGGACTGGGCACTGAAGCTTTCTTT.

The rearrangement joins TRBV6-5 to TRBJ1-1; D ambiguous. Germline CDR1 reads MNHEY; CDR2 reads SVGAGI. CDR3 length: 13 residues. V was cut by 6 bases and J by 1 base, with 9 bases left in between. The CDR3 reads CASSGQRNTEAFF. As DNA, the CDR3 is TGTGCCAGCAGCGGCCAGAGGAACACTGAAGCTTTCTTT.

The rearrangement uses TRBV27 and TRBJ2-7, with unresolved D. V dropped 6 bases and J dropped 0 bases, with 21 bases sitting between them. The CDR3 runs to 17 residues. CDR1 and CDR2 from the germline V gene are MNHEY and SMNVEV (reference sequence). The CDR3 here is CASRPYLLAPSSYEQYF. In DNA, the CDR3 is TGTGCCAGCAGACCCTATTTGTTGGCACCGAGCTCCTACGAGCAGTACTTC.

V is TRBV5-1 and J is TRBJ2-7, with 8 bases matching TRBD2. The CDR3 has 14 amino acids. Per the germline V gene, CDR1 is SGHRS and CDR2 is YFSETQ. V shed 0 bases and J 6 bases; nucleotides not matched to a gene: 5. The DNA of the CDR3 is TGCGCCAGCAGCTTGGCAGCGGGAGACAGCGAGCAGTACTTC. Encoded protein: CASSLAAGDSEQYF.

CDR3 DNA sequence: TGTGCCAGCAGTTTAACGGGCCCACAAGAGACCCAGTACTTC. This encodes CASSLTGPQETQYF. This rearrangement joins TRBV28 to TRBJ2-5; D gene uncertain. The V end was cut by 2 bases, the J end by 2 bases, with 9 bases between. The CDR3 spans 14 residues. Germline V CDR1 and CDR2: MDHEN, SYDVKM. Looking up the rest from reference TRBV28 and TRBJ2-5 gives the full variable domain: DVKVTQSSRYLVKRTGEKVFLECVQDMDHENMFWYRQDPGLGLRLIYFSYDVKMKEKGDIPEGYSVSREKKERFSLILESASTNQTSMYLCASSLTGPQETQYFGPGTRLLVL.

This clone appeared a single time. The V gene is TRBV7-8, the J gene TRBJ2-1; 9 bases are a match to TRBD2. Trimming cost V 6 bases and J 4 bases; bases outside gene matches: 7. The germline V gene encodes CDR1 SGHVS and CDR2 FQNEAQ. The CDR3 covers 15 residues. In DNA form, the CDR3 reads TGTGCCAGCAGTATCGGACTAGCGCTTTACAATGAGCAGTTCTTC. It specifies CASSIGLALYNEQFF.

A word on this clone: At the DNA level, this CDR3 is encoded by other sequences in the same sample as well. This sequence joins TRBV5-6 and TRBJ2-2; D is possibly TRBD1 (5 bases). The V end lost 5 bases, the J end lost 6 bases, and 8 bases lay between the germline ends. There are 12 residues in the CDR3. Per germline, CDR1 SGHDT and CDR2 YYEEEE. The CDR3 here is CASSLGAGELFF. The DNA of the CDR3 is TGTGCCAGCAGTTTAGGGGCCGGGGAGCTGTTTTTT.

The chain joins TRBV19 to TRBJ1-2, with D possibly matching TRBD1 (6 bases). Germline CDR1 LNHDA, CDR2 SQIVND (reference sequence). The CDR3 totals 14 residues. The V end lost 6 bases, the J end lost 2 bases, and 13 bases lay between the germline ends. The CDR3 region is CASRPGHSNYGYTF. CDR3 coding DNA: TGTGCCAGTAGACCGGGACATTCAAACTATGGCTACACCTTC.

Points on this clone: The sample holds other DNA sequences that translate to the same CDR3. The chain joins TRBV7-9 to TRBJ2-7, with D unresolved. The germline V gene encodes CDR1 SEHNR and CDR2 FQNEAQ (reference sequence). Trimming stripped 1 base from V and 4 bases from J, with 5 bases between. The length of the CDR3 is 12 residues. CDR3 region: CASSLVDYEQYF. CDR3 bases: TGTGCCAGCAGCTTAGTAGATTACGAGCAGTACTTC.

As concerns this clone: This CDR3 is also generated by other DNA sequences in the sample. The V gene is TRBV7-2, the J gene TRBJ2-2, with D unresolved. There are 13 residues in the CDR3. Germline assignment: CDR1 SGHTA and CDR2 FQGNSA. The ends were cut back, 0 bases at V and 7 bases at J, with 6 bases in the middle. The CDR3 region is CASSLAGGGELFF. The CDR3 DNA reads TGTGCCAGCAGCTTAGCCGGTGGCGGGGAGCTGTTTTTT.

The V gene is TRBV5-1, the J gene TRBJ1-2; no clear D gene. This CDR3 has 12 residues. Germline CDR1 reads SGHRS; CDR2 reads YFSETQ. Trimming shortened V by 3 bases and J by 2 bases, and 5 bases separated the two germline ends. Written as DNA, the CDR3 is TGCGCCAGCAGCTCTGAAAACTATGGCTACACCTTC. Residues: CASSSENYGYTF.

This chain joins TRBV27 and TRBJ2-1, with 7 bases identical to TRBD2. The germline CDR1 and CDR2 sequences are MNHEY and SMNVEV (reference sequence). The CDR3 totals 18 residues. Unmatched junction bases numbered 19, after V lost 3 bases and J lost 8 bases. CDR3 in amino acids: CASSFPTSVGGSRDEQFF. The CDR3 nucleotides are TGTGCCAGCAGTTTCCCAACCTCGGTCGGCGGGAGCAGGGATGAGCAGTTCTTC.

The chain combines TRBV6-5 with TRBJ2-3; the match to TRBD2 covers 10 bases. Germline V gene sequence: CDR1 MNHEY, CDR2 SVGAGI. V shed 5 bases and J 5 bases; nucleotides not matched to a gene: 7. The CDR3 totals 15 residues. CDR3: CASSLAGVEIDTQYF. The CDR3 DNA sequence: TGTGCCAGCAGTCTAGCGGGAGTGGAGATAGATACGCAGTATTTT.

The rearrangement uses TRBV27 and TRBJ2-5, with TRBD1 matching over 11 bases. The J call may be incorrect, as the DNA end agrees better with TRBJ2-7. The CDR3 extends over 15 amino acids. The germline V gene encodes CDR1 MNHEY and CDR2 SMNVEV (reference sequence). The CDR3 loop is CASSLEGQGVHEQYF. In nucleotides, the CDR3 is TGTGCCAGCAGTTTAGAGGGACAGGGGGTTCACGAGCAGTACTTC.